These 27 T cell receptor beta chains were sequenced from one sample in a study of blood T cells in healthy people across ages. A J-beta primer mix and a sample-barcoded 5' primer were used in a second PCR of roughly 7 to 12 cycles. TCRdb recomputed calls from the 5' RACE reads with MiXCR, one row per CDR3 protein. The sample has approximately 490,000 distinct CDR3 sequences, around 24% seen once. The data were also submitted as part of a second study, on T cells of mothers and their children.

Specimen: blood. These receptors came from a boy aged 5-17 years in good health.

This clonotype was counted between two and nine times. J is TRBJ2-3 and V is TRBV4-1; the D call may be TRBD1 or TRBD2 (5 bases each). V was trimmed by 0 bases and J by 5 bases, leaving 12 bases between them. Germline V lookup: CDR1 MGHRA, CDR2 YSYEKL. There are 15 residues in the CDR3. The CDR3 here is CASSQDPLGEDTQYF. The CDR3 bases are TGCGCCAGCAGCCAAGATCCACTAGGGGAAGATACGCAGTATTTT.

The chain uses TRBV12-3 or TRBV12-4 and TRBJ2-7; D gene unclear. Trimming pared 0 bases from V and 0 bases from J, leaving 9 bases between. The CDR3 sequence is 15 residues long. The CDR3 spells CASSLAHRSSYEQYF. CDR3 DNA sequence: TGTGCCAGCAGTTTAGCGCACCGTAGCTCCTACGAGCAGTACTTC.

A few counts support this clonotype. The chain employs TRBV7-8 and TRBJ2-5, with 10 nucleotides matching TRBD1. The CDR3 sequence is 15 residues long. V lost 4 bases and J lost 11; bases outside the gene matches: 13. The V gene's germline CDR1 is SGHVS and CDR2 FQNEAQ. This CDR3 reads CASSSKVGQGHEQYF. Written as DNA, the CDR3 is TGTGCCAGCAGCTCTAAGGTGGGACAGGGGCATGAGCAGTACTTC.

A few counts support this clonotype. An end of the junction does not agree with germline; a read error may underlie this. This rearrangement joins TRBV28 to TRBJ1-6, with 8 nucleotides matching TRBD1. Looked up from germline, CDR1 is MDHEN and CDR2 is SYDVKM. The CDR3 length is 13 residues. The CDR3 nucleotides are TGTGCCGGCAGGGGGCAAGAGGATTCACCCCTCCACTTT. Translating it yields CAGRGQEDSPLHF.

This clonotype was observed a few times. The CDR3 sequence is CSVAGQGYEQYF. CDR3 sequence (DNA): TGCAGCGTTGCGGGACAGGGCTACGAGCAGTACTTC. This chain connects TRBV29-1 to TRBJ2-7; the match to TRBD1 covers 9 bases. The germline V gene has CDR1 SQVTM and CDR2 ANQGSEA. The CDR3 is made up of 12 amino acids. The V and J ends lost 4 bases and 3 bases, in that order; junction bases with no gene match: 1.

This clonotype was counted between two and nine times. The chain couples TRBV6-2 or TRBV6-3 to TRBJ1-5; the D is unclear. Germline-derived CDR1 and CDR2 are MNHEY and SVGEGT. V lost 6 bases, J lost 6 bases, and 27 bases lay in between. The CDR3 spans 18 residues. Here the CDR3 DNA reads TGTGCCAGCAGCCCCGGACGAGATCTCCCACTCCCGGGTCAGCCCCAGCATTTT. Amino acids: CASSPGRDLPLPGQPQHF.

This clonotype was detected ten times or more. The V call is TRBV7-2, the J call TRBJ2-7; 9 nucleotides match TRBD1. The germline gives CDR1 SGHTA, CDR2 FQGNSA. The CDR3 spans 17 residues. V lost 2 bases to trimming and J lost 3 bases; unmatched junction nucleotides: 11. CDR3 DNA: TGTGCCAGCAGCTTAAATCCCCCGGGGACAGGGCTCTACGAGCAGTACTTC. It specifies CASSLNPPGTGLYEQYF.

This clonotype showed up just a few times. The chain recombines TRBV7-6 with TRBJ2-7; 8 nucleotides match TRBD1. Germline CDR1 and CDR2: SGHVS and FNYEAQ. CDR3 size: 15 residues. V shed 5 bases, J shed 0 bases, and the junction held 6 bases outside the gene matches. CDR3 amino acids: CASSAGQGLSYEQYF. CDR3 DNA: TGTGCCAGCAGCGCCGGACAGGGCCTCTCCTACGAGCAGTACTTC.

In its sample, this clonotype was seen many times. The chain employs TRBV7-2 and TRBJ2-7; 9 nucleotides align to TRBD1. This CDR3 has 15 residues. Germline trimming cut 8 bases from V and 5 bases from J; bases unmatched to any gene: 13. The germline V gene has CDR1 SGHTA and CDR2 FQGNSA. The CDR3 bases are TGTGCCAGCCTTCCCCCGGGACAGGGCATCAACGAGCAGTACTTC. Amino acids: CASLPPGQGINEQYF.

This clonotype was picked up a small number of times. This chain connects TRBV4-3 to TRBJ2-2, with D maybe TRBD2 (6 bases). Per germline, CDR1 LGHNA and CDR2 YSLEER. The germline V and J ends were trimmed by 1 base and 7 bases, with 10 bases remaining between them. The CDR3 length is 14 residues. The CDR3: CASSQAGVGGELFF. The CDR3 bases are TGCGCCAGCAGCCAAGCGGGAGTTGGCGGGGAGCTGTTTTTT.

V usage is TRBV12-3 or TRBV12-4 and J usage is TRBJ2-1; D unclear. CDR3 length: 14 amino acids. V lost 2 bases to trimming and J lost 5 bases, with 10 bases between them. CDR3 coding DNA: TGTGCCAGCAGTTTAAGGAACAAGCACAATGAGCAGTTCTTC. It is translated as CASSLRNKHNEQFF.

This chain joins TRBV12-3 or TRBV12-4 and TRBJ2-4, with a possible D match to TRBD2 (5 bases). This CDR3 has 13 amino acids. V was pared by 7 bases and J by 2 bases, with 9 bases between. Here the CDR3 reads CASTTGSKNIQYF. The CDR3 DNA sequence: TGTGCCAGCACGACGGGGTCCAAAAACATTCAGTACTTC.

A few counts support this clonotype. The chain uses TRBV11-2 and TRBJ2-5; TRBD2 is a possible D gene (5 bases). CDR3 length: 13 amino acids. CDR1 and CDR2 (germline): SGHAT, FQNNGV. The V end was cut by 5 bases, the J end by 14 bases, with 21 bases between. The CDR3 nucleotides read TGTGCCAGCAGCAACCCCCAAGAGGGAGCACACTACTTC. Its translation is CASSNPQEGAHYF.

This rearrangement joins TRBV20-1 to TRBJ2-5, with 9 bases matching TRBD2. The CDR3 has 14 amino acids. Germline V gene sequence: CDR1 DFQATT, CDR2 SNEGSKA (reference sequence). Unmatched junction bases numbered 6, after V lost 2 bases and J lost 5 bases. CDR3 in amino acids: CSARLIAGVETQYF. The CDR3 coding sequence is TGCAGTGCTAGACTTATAGCGGGAGTTGAGACCCAGTACTTC.

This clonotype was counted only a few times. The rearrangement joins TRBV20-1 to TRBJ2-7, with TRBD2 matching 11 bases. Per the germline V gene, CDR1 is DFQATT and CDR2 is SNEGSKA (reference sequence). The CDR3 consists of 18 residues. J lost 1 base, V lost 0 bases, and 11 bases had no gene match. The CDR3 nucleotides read TGCAGTGCTAGAGATAGCGGTCTAGCGGGGGGTTATTCCTACGAGCAGTACTTC. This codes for CSARDSGLAGGYSYEQYF.

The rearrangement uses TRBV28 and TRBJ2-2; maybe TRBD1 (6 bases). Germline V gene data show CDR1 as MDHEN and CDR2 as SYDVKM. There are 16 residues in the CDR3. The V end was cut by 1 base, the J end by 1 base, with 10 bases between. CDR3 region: CASSLFGTRNTGELFF. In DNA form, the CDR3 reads TGTGCCAGCAGTTTATTCGGGACACGGAACACCGGGGAGCTGTTTTTT.

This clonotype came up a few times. The CDR3: CASSWEGGNTEAFF. In DNA form, the CDR3 reads TGTGCCAGCAGCTGGGAAGGGGGGAACACTGAAGCTTTCTTT. The chain couples TRBV5-4 to TRBJ1-1; D perhaps matches TRBD1 (6 bases). Per the germline V gene, CDR1 is SGHNT and CDR2 is YYREEE (reference sequence). V lost 3 bases, J lost 1 base, and 10 bases lay in between. This CDR3 spans 14 amino acids.

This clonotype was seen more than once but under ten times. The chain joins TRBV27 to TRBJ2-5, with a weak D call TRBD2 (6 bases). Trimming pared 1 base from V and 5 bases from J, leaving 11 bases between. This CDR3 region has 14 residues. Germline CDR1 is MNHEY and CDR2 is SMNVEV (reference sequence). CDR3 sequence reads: CASSLFGGMETQYF. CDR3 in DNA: TGTGCCAGCAGTTTATTCGGGGGAATGGAGACCCAGTACTTC.

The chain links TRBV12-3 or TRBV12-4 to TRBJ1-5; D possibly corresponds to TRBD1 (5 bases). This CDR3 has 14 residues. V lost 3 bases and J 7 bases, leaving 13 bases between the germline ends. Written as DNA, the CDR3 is TGTGCCAGCAGTTTCCGGCAGGGCGGGCAGCCCCAGCATTTT. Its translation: CASSFRQGGQPQHF.

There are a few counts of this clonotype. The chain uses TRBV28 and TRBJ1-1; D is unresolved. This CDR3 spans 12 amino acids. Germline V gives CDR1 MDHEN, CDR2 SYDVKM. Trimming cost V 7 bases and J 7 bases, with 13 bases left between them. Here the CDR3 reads CASMIFSLEAFF. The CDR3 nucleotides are TGTGCCAGCATGATTTTCAGCCTTGAAGCTTTCTTT.

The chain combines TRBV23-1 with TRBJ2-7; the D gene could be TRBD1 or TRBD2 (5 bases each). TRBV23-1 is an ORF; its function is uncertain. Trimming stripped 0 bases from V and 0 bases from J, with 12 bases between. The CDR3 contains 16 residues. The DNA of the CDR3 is TGCGCCAGCAGTCAATCGGAAAGGGGACCCTCCTACGAGCAGTACTTC. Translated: CASSQSERGPSYEQYF.

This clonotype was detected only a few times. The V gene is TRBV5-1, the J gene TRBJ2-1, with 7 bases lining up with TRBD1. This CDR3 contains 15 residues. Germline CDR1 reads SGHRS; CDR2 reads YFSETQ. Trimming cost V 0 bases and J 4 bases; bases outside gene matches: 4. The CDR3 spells CASSLVRDRYNEQFF. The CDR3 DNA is TGCGCCAGCAGCTTGGTGAGGGACAGATACAATGAGCAGTTCTTC.

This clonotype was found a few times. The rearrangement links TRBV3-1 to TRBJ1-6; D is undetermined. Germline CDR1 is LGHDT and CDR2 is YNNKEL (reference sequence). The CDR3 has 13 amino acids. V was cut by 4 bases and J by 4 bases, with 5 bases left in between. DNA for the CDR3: TGTGCCAGCAGCCCAAGATATAATTCACCCCTCCACTTT. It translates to CASSPRYNSPLHF.

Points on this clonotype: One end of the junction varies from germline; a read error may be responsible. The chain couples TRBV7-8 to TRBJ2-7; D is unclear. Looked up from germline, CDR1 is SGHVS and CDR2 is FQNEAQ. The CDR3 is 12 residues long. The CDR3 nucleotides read TGTGTCAGCAGCTTCCCCTCCCACGAGCAGTACTTC. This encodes CVSSFPSHEQYF.

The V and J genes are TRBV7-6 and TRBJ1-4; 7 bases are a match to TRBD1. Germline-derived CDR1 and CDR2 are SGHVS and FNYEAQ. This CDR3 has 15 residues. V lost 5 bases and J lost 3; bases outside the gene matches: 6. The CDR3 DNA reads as TGTGCCAGCAGCCACGGACAGGTTCCTAATGAAAAACTGTTTTTT. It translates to CASSHGQVPNEKLFF.

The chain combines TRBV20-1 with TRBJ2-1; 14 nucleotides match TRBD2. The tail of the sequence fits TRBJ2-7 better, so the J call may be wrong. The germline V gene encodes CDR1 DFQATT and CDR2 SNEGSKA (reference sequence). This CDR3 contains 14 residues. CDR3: CSAEGTSGGDEQYF. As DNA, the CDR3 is TGCAGTGCTGAGGGGACTAGCGGGGGTGACGAGCAGTACTTC.

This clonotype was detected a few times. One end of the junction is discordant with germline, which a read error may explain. The chain's CDR3 is CAGSPLGAQIPQHF. The CDR3 DNA sequence: TGTGCCGGCAGCCCACTGGGGGCCCAAATTCCCCAGCATTTT. The chain joins TRBV28 to TRBJ1-5; a possible D gene is TRBD1 (6 bases). This CDR3 region has 14 residues. Germline V CDR1 and CDR2: MDHEN, SYDVKM.